Each of the 29 T cell receptor beta chains below was sequenced from the same sample in a study of cytomegalovirus exposure and HLA in healthy donors. Profiled with immunoSEQ multiplex PCR; TCRdb holds only in-frame clones, not every one. This sample has under 50,000 clones, with over 85% found just once. The sample taken for sequencing was PBMCs. All receptors derive from a woman aged 18-29 years in good health and CMV-seropositive.

The chain is built from TRBV19 and TRBJ2-7; 9 bases map to TRBD1. Germline CDR1 LNHDA, CDR2 SQIVND (reference sequence). J lost 4 bases, V lost 6 bases, and 7 bases had no gene match. CDR3 length equals 14 residues. The CDR3 coding sequence is TGTGCCAGTAGGACGGGGACAGGGACTTACGAGCAGTACTTC. This sequence encodes CASRTGTGTYEQYF.

The chain recombines TRBV19 with TRBJ2-1, with D tentatively TRBD1 (6 bases). CDR1 and CDR2 (germline): LNHDA, SQIVND (reference sequence). The CDR3 totals 16 residues. Trimming shortened V by 3 bases and J by 0 bases, and 12 bases separated the two germline ends. CDR3 nucleotides: TGTGCCAGTAGTATGAGTCTAGGGGGCTCCTACAATGAGCAGTTCTTC. Amino acids: CASSMSLGGSYNEQFF.

The chain joins TRBV7-9 to TRBJ2-7, with D possibly matching TRBD2 (5 bases). CDR1 and CDR2 (germline): SEHNR, FQNEAQ (reference sequence). The CDR3 consists of 14 residues. The germline V and J ends were trimmed by 1 base and 2 bases, with 9 bases remaining between them. In nucleotides, the CDR3 is TGTGCCAGCAGCTTAGAGAGGGCTCCCTACGAGCAGTACTTC. This sequence encodes CASSLERAPYEQYF. The full variable domain, in which reference TRBV7-9 and TRBJ2-7 provide the parts outside the CDR3, is DTGVSQNPRHKITKRGQNVTFRCDPISEHNRLYWYRQTLGQGPEFLTYFQNEAQLEKSRLLSDRFSAERPKGSFSTLEIQRTEQGDSAMYLCASSLERAPYEQYFGPGTRLTVT.

The count of this clone is one. In DNA form, the CDR3 reads TGTGCCAGTAGTATCAAGCGGGGGAAGTACTACAATGAGCAGTTCTTC. It encodes CASSIKRGKYYNEQFF. The chain is built from TRBV19 and TRBJ2-1; TRBD2 matches at 8 bases. V was clipped by 3 bases and J by 3 bases; unmatched bases: 7. Germline assignment: CDR1 LNHDA and CDR2 SQIVND (reference sequence). The CDR3 contains 16 residues.

The rearrangement links TRBV7-9 to TRBJ2-3, with 8 bases aligning to TRBD1. The CDR3 length is 18 residues. V lost 11 bases, J lost 4 bases, and 23 bases stayed unmatched. Germline-derived CDR1 and CDR2 are SEHNR and FQNEAQ (reference sequence). The CDR3 sequence: CAGARGPTRDRFPDTQYF. CDR3 nucleotide sequence: TGTGCCGGGGCCCGGGGTCCTACGCGGGACAGGTTCCCAGATACGCAGTATTTT.

The chain uses TRBV15 and TRBJ1-4, with TRBD1 matching 8 bases. Trimming removed 5 bases from V and 7 bases from J; junction bases left unmatched: 12. This CDR3 contains 16 residues. Germline V gene data show CDR1 as LNHNV and CDR2 as YYDKDF (reference sequence). CDR3 DNA sequence: TGTGCCACCAGCGCCACCCGGACAGGGCGGGGTGAAAAACTGTTTTTT. Protein: CATSATRTGRGEKLFF.

This chain connects TRBV29-1 to TRBJ2-1; D unresolved. Trimming removed 1 base from V and 5 bases from J, with 15 bases in between. The CDR3 is 15 residues long. Germline V lookup: CDR1 SQVTM, CDR2 ANQGSEA. The CDR3 DNA reads TGCAGCGTTGAAGTGGCTAGTCGAGGTAACAATGAGCAGTTCTTC. Translated, it gives CSVEVASRGNNEQFF.

The V call is TRBV18, the J call TRBJ1-5; 7 positions match TRBD1. Losses at the gene ends were 5 bases for V and 1 base for J; bases not matched to a gene: 8. The CDR3 runs to 16 residues. Germline lookup yields CDR1 KGHSH and CDR2 LQKENI. CDR3 nucleotides: TGTGCCAGCTCAATGGGACAGCCTTCCAGCAATCAGCCCCAGCATTTT. Its protein product is CASSMGQPSSNQPQHF.

This rearrangement joins TRBV25-1 to TRBJ1-2; TRBD1 matches at 8 bases. The CDR3 is made up of 14 amino acids. The trim removed 4 bases at V and 4 bases at J, leaving 5 bases unmatched. Germline lookup yields CDR1 MGHDK and CDR2 SYGVNS. CDR3 coding DNA: TGTGCCAGCAGTGTTACAGGGGGGCTCTATGGCTACACCTTC. This encodes CASSVTGGLYGYTF.

This clone was found a few times. The V gene is TRBV6-1, the J gene TRBJ1-5; D call uncertain. CDR3 length: 13 residues. Germline-derived CDR1 and CDR2 are MNHNS and SASEGT. Trimming removed 3 bases at V and 5 bases at J, with 8 bases between. CDR3 sequence (DNA): TGTGCCAGCAGTGAGTCGGGTCATCAGCCCCAGCATTTT. Protein sequence: CASSESGHQPQHF.

The chain recombines TRBV7-6 with TRBJ2-1; 13 bases are shared with TRBD2. The CDR3 covers 16 residues. Trimming took 1 base from V and 8 from J; bases not matched to a gene: 5. Per germline, CDR1 SGHVS and CDR2 FNYEAQ. The CDR3 protein is CASSLVGTSGTDEQFF. CDR3 in DNA: TGTGCCAGCAGCTTAGTTGGGACTAGCGGGACCGATGAGCAGTTCTTC.

J is TRBJ2-1 and V is TRBV6-5; D ambiguous. The CDR3 is 14 residues long. The ends were cut back, 3 bases at V and 7 bases at J, with 13 bases in the middle. The germline V gene encodes CDR1 MNHEY and CDR2 SVGAGI. The CDR3 DNA sequence: TGTGCCAGCAGTTATAGTAGCAATGGAAATGAGCAGTTCTTC. This translates into CASSYSSNGNEQFF.

The chain uses TRBV19 and TRBJ1-6; TRBD1 matches at 7 bases. V was clipped by 5 bases and J by 7 bases; unmatched bases: 5. The germline CDR1 and CDR2 sequences are LNHDA and SQIVND (reference sequence). The length of the CDR3 is 14 residues. CDR3: CASSLTGFNSPLHF. CDR3 sequence (DNA): TGTGCCAGTAGTCTGACAGGGTTCAATTCACCCCTCCACTTT.

This sequence joins TRBV6-1 and TRBJ1-3; 9 positions agree with TRBD1. Germline V gene lookup returns CDR1 MNHNS and CDR2 SASEGT. The CDR3 contains 15 residues. Trimming removed 4 bases from V and 4 bases from J; junction bases left unmatched: 5. CDR3 DNA: TGTGCCAGCAGTGCGGGACAGGGTGGCGGAAACACCATATATTTT. It is translated as CASSAGQGGGNTIYF.

This clone was detected once. The chain is built from TRBV6-5 and TRBJ2-3; 11 bases match TRBD2. The trim removed 6 bases at V and 2 bases at J, leaving 1 base unmatched. The length of the CDR3 is 14 residues. From germline, CDR1 is MNHEY and CDR2 SVGAGI. CDR3 protein: CASRLAGDTDTQYF. In DNA form, the CDR3 reads TGTGCCAGCAGACTAGCGGGAGACACAGATACGCAGTATTTT.

The chain employs TRBV5-6 and TRBJ1-1; 7 nucleotides align to TRBD1. Trimming took 3 bases from V and 11 from J; bases not matched to a gene: 4. The CDR3 is 11 amino acids. Germline V CDR1 and CDR2: SGHDT, YYEEEE. CDR3 residues: CASSSTGKAFF. The CDR3 DNA is TGTGCCAGCAGCTCGACAGGGAAGGCTTTCTTT.

This chain connects TRBV7-9 to TRBJ2-2; D possibly corresponds to TRBD1 (6 bases). The germline gives CDR1 SEHNR, CDR2 FQNEAQ (reference sequence). Trimming took 4 bases from V and 6 from J, leaving 12 bases between them. The CDR3 loop spans 14 amino acids. This CDR3 is CASSSTQGSGELFF. The DNA of the CDR3 is TGTGCCAGCAGCTCGACCCAGGGGTCCGGGGAGCTGTTTTTT.

J is TRBJ2-3 and V is TRBV11-1; 10 bases match TRBD2. Germline V CDR1 and CDR2: SGHAT, FQDESV (reference sequence). CDR3 size: 18 residues. The trim removed 5 bases at V and 2 bases at J, leaving 13 bases unmatched. The CDR3 loop reads CASSPLGSGLASTDTQYF. CDR3 DNA: TGTGCCAGCAGCCCCCTGGGGTCGGGACTAGCGTCCACAGATACGCAGTATTTT.

The rearrangement links TRBV7-9 to TRBJ2-5; the match to TRBD1 covers 8 bases. The CDR3 runs to 15 residues. The V gene's germline CDR1 is SEHNR and CDR2 FQNEAQ (reference sequence). Losses at the gene ends were 1 base for V and 3 bases for J; bases not matched to a gene: 4. CDR3 DNA: TGTGCCAGCAGCTTAGGCCAGGGGGCGAAAGAGACCCAGTACTTC. Amino acid sequence: CASSLGQGAKETQYF.

The chain links TRBV19 to TRBJ2-7, with TRBD1 matching 7 bases. Germline V gene lookup returns CDR1 LNHDA and CDR2 SQIVND (reference sequence). The CDR3 is 17 amino acids. Unmatched junction bases numbered 12, after V lost 1 base and J lost 3 bases. CDR3: CASSIGPTGPHIYEQYF. For the CDR3, the DNA is TGTGCCAGTAGTATAGGTCCGACAGGGCCGCACATCTACGAGCAGTACTTC.

The V call is TRBV30, the J call TRBJ2-3, with a tentative D call TRBD1 (5 bases). Germline values: CDR1 GTSNPN, CDR2 SVGIG (reference sequence). Deletions cut 1 base from V and 1 base from J, with 9 bases between. CDR3 length equals 14 residues. The CDR3 loop is CAWSARGGTDTQYF. The CDR3 DNA is TGTGCCTGGAGTGCAAGGGGCGGCACAGATACGCAGTATTTT.

This clone came up a few times. This chain connects TRBV27 to TRBJ2-7; the D gene is possibly TRBD1 (6 bases). The CDR3 consists of 13 residues. Looked up from germline, CDR1 is MNHEY and CDR2 is SMNVEV (reference sequence). V shed 6 bases and J shed 3 bases, with 12 bases lying between them. CDR3 amino acids: CASRGTPYYEQYF. The CDR3 DNA is TGTGCCAGCAGGGGGACACCCTACTACGAGCAGTACTTC.

This clone was counted a single time. This sequence joins TRBV19 and TRBJ1-5, with D tentatively TRBD1 (6 bases). CDR1 and CDR2 from the germline V gene are LNHDA and SQIVND (reference sequence). V was cut by 5 bases and J by 2 bases, with 10 bases left in between. The CDR3 contains 14 residues. CDR3 bases: TGTGCCAGTAGTTGGGACATGGGCAATCAGCCCCAGCATTTT. Its translation: CASSWDMGNQPQHF.

V and J are TRBV7-3 and TRBJ1-5; 7 nucleotides line up with TRBD1. Germline V lookup: CDR1 SGHTA, CDR2 FQGTGA. After removal of 4 bases from V and 0 bases from J, the junction contained 18 bases not matched to a gene. The CDR3 contains 20 residues. The CDR3 spells CASSSEIRQGPPYSNQPQHF. The CDR3 DNA sequence: TGTGCCAGCAGCTCGGAAATCAGACAGGGACCACCTTATAGCAATCAGCCCCAGCATTTT.

This chain uses TRBV30 with TRBJ2-6, with a possible D match to TRBD2 (5 bases). The CDR3 consists of 15 residues. V lost 3 bases and J 7 bases, leaving 16 bases between the germline ends. CDR1 and CDR2 from the germline V gene are GTSNPN and SVGIG (reference sequence). CDR3 sequence: CAWSLPRVIANVLTF. In DNA, the CDR3 is TGTGCCTGGAGCCTACCGAGGGTAATCGCCAACGTCCTGACTTTC.

The chain links TRBV6-4 to TRBJ2-3; 11 positions agree with TRBD2. The J segment lost 4 bases and the V segment lost 4 bases, leaving 1 base of the junction unmatched. CDR3 length: 14 amino acids. CDR1 MRHNA and CDR2 SNTAGT come from the germline V gene. The CDR3 region is CASSVAGGPDTQYF. DNA of the CDR3: TGTGCCAGCAGTGTAGCGGGAGGGCCAGATACGCAGTATTTT.

V is TRBV7-9 and J is TRBJ2-3; 7 bases match TRBD2. Germline CDR1 is SEHNR and CDR2 is FQNEAQ (reference sequence). The V segment lost 5 bases and the J segment 3 bases; nucleotides outside the gene matches: 11. The CDR3 runs to 16 residues. Here the CDR3 reads CASSVLTSTYTDTQYF. Written as DNA, the CDR3 is TGTGCCAGCAGCGTACTGACTAGCACCTATACAGATACGCAGTATTTT.

This clone was found once. The chain recombines TRBV19 with TRBJ1-1; D is ambiguous. The CDR3 loop spans 13 amino acids. Germline V gene data show CDR1 as LNHDA and CDR2 as SQIVND (reference sequence). V was clipped by 6 bases and J by 0 bases, with 8 bases between them. CDR3 loop: CASSGTMNTEAFF. The DNA for the CDR3 is TGTGCCAGTAGCGGTACCATGAACACTGAAGCTTTCTTT.

This rearrangement joins TRBV28 to TRBJ1-5, with a possible D match to TRBD1 (6 bases). This CDR3 region has 17 residues. From germline, CDR1 is MDHEN and CDR2 SYDVKM. V shed 7 bases and J shed 2 bases, with 21 bases lying between them. The DNA for the CDR3 is TGTGCCAGCACAACCCAGGGGAAAGAGGATGGCAATCAGCCCCAGCATTTT. It specifies CASTTQGKEDGNQPQHF.